These 9 T cell receptor beta chains share one sample of origin, sequenced in a study of shared T cell receptors in the human thymus. Assay: immunoSEQ multiplex PCR; the TCRdb copy retains only in-frame clones and omits some. The sample yields about 540,000 clones, more than 75% seen once. These same records also appear under a second study, on human thymus T cells.

Sequencing used thymocytes. These receptors were obtained from a boy in the first two years of life with a congenital heart defect.

This chain links TRBV7-2 with TRBJ2-7; D not resolved. The germline V and J ends were trimmed by 2 bases and 2 bases, with 10 bases remaining between them. CDR3 length: 14 amino acids. In germline, CDR1 is SGHTA, CDR2 FQGNSA. The CDR3, as DNA: TGTGCCAGCAGCTTAAATGCTAAACCCTACGAGCAGTACTTC. Encoded protein: CASSLNAKPYEQYF.

The genes are TRBV7-2 and TRBJ2-2, with D possibly matching TRBD2 (5 bases). The CDR3 totals 17 residues. The germline V and J ends were trimmed by 4 bases and 2 bases, with 17 bases remaining between them. From germline, CDR1 is SGHTA and CDR2 FQGNSA. CDR3 in amino acids: CASSSPIGGPNTGELFF. In DNA form, the CDR3 reads TGTGCCAGCAGCTCCCCCATCGGAGGACCCAACACCGGGGAGCTGTTTTTT.

The rearrangement links TRBV25-1 to TRBJ2-7; 11 nucleotides line up with TRBD1. The CDR3 extends over 15 amino acids. Germline CDR1 and CDR2: MGHDK and SYGVNS. V gave up 4 bases and J gave up 1 base; unmatched junction bases: 3. The CDR3 nucleotides are TGTGCCAGCAGTGGAGGGACAGGGGGGTCCTACGAGCAGTACTTC. Its protein is CASSGGTGGSYEQYF.

The chain is built from TRBV27 and TRBJ1-5; TRBD1 matches 7 bases. The length of the CDR3 is 19 residues. Trimming removed 4 bases from V and 1 base from J; junction bases left unmatched: 16. Germline assignment: CDR1 MNHEY and CDR2 SMNVEV (reference sequence). The CDR3 DNA reads as TGTGCCAGCAGTTCGATCGTCGCTGCTACAGGGGACAGCAATCAGCCCCAGCATTTT. This codes for CASSSIVAATGDSNQPQHF.

The chain recombines TRBV7-9 with TRBJ2-3; perhaps TRBD1 as D (6 bases). Germline assignment: CDR1 SEHNR and CDR2 FQNEAQ (reference sequence). Trimming pared 5 bases from V and 0 bases from J, leaving 18 bases between. This CDR3 is 17 amino acids long. In DNA form, the CDR3 reads TGTGCCAGCAGCCTTAGCAATCGGGACATTAGCACAGATACGCAGTATTTT. Translated, it gives CASSLSNRDISTDTQYF.

The V and J genes are TRBV30 and TRBJ2-1, with TRBD2 matching over 8 bases. Germline assignment: CDR1 GTSNPN and CDR2 SVGIG (reference sequence). After removal of 0 bases from V and 3 bases from J, the junction contained 7 bases not matched to a gene. The CDR3 spans 16 residues. DNA of the CDR3: TGTGCCTGGAGTGTTTCGGGGGGGGGACTCTACAATGAGCAGTTCTTC. It codes for CAWSVSGGGLYNEQFF.

CDR3 DNA: TGTGCCAGCAGCTTAGGGGCCAACTACGAGCAGTACTTC. Amino acid sequence: CASSLGANYEQYF. The V gene is TRBV11-2, the J gene TRBJ2-7; no clear D. V lost 1 base to trimming and J lost 3 bases, with 7 bases between them. Per the germline V gene, CDR1 is SGHAT and CDR2 is FQNNGV. The length of the CDR3 is 13 residues. The whole variable domain, filled in from reference TRBV11-2 and TRBJ2-7, reads EAGVAQSPRYKIIEKRQSVAFWCNPISGHATLYWYQQILGQGPKLLIQFQNNGVVDDSQLPKDRFSAERLKGVDSTLKIQPAKLEDSAVYLCASSLGANYEQYFGPGTRLTVT.

The chain employs TRBV5-6 and TRBJ2-3; 8 bases align to TRBD1. Trimming took 3 bases from V and 8 from J; bases not matched to a gene: 17. The length of the CDR3 is 17 residues. Germline V lookup: CDR1 SGHDT, CDR2 YYEEEE. The CDR3 DNA follows: TGTGCCAGCAGCTCTACCCGACAGGGGCAATCCCGGGGTACGCAGTATTTT. Protein product: CASSSTRQGQSRGTQYF.

About this clone: At the DNA level, this CDR3 is encoded by other sequences in the same sample as well. J is TRBJ2-7 and V is TRBV11-2; a possible D gene is TRBD1 (5 bases). The germline V gene encodes CDR1 SGHAT and CDR2 FQNNGV. V was pared by 2 bases and J by 2 bases, with 13 bases between. The CDR3 contains 15 residues. The CDR3 reads CASSLFLQGTYEQYF. For the CDR3, the DNA is TGTGCCAGCAGCTTATTTCTGCAGGGAACCTACGAGCAGTACTTC. Filled out from reference TRBV11-2 and TRBJ2-7, the complete variable domain reads EAGVAQSPRYKIIEKRQSVAFWCNPISGHATLYWYQQILGQGPKLLIQFQNNGVVDDSQLPKDRFSAERLKGVDSTLKIQPAKLEDSAVYLCASSLFLQGTYEQYFGPGTRLTVT.